This T cell receptor (beta chain) was found in a study of T cell repertoires in cytomegalovirus infection. About the research overall: In the study, CMV epitopes included recently identified HLA-C-restricted and well-studied HLA-B-restricted ones. An indication of both CMV infection and matching HLA type came from public TCR beta signatures.

V lost 7 bases to trimming and J lost 1 base, with 12 bases between them. The CDR3 is 14 amino acids. In germline, CDR1 is SGHVS, CDR2 FNYEAQ. This clonotype was recorded at least ten times. Its antigen is undetermined. From the reads, TCRdb called clonotypes with MiXCR, one entry per CDR3 protein. Of approximately 910,000 distinct CDR3 sequences listed, around a third were seen once; the top ten hold more than 12%. The receptor was isolated from a human donor in good health (CMV status not recorded). Some clones in this sample may be carry-over from other donors' samples. The sample in question was cultured CD8+ T cells from PBMCs, obtained from culture after CMV antigen stimulation. The rearrangement uses TRBV7-6 and TRBJ2-3, with D possibly matching TRBD2 (7 bases). CDR3 residues: CASTAGARTDTQYF. As DNA, the CDR3 is TGTGCCAGCACCGCGGGGGCCCGCACAGATACGCAGTATTTT.